This T cell receptor (beta chain) was obtained from a study of T cell responses to AZD1222 COVID-19 vaccine. General study findings and limits: Vaccine-associated CD4 TCRs spanned spike, dominant at 160-218 and 743-854.

Clones were sequenced by immunoSEQ multiplex PCR, and TCRdb holds only the in-frame ones, with some missing. The sample lists approximately 160,000 clones; approximately 93% were seen once. Only one count was recorded for this clone. The antigen remains unidentified. This TCR derives from an adult in good health. Material: peripheral blood, obtained on day 0 of AZD1222 vaccination.

In DNA, the CDR3 is TGTGCCAGCAGTTACTTGGACAGTCGGAGCAATCAGCCCCAGCATTTT. Its protein is CASSYLDSRSNQPQHF. V and J are TRBV6-2 or TRBV6-3 and TRBJ1-5, with D perhaps matching TRBD1 (6 bases). Germline values: CDR1 MNHEY, CDR2 SVGEGT. The V gene lost 1 base and the J gene lost 1 base, with 11 bases spanning the gap. This CDR3 has 16 amino acids.